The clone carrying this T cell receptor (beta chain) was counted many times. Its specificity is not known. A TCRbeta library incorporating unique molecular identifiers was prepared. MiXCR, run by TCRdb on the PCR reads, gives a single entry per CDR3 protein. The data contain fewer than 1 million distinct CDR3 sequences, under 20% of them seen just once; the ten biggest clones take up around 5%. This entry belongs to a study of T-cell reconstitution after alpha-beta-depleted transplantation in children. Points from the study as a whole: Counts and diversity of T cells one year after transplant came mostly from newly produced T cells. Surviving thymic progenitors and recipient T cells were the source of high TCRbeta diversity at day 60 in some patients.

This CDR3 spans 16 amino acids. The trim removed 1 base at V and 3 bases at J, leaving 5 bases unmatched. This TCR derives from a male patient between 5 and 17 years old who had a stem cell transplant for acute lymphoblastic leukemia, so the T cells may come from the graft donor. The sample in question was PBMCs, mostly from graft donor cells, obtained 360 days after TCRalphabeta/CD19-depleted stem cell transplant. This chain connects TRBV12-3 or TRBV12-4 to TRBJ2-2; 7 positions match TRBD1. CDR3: CASSLGQGVYTGELFF. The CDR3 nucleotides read TGTGCCAGCAGTTTAGGCCAGGGGGTATACACCGGGGAGCTGTTTTTT.